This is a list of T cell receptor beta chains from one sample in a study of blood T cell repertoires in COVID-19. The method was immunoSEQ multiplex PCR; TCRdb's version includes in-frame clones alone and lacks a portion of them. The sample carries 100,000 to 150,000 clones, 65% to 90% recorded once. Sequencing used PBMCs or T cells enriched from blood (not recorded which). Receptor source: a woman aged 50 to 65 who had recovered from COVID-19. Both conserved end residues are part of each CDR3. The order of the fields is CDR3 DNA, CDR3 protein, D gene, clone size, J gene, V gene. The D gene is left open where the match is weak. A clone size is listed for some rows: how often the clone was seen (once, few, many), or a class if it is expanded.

TGCGCCAGCAGTGAGTCTGGTAGCGGGGCATACGAGCAGTACTTC,CASSESGSGAYEQYF,TRBD2,NA,TRBJ2-7,TRBV10-1
TGCGCCAGCAGTGAGAGAGGGGGAGATACGCAGTATTTT,CASSERGGDTQYF,NA,NA,TRBJ2-3,TRBV10-1
TGTGCCAGCAGCCCCCCGGGACTAGCAAACACAGATACGCAGTATTTT,CASSPPGLANTDTQYF,TRBD2,NA,TRBJ2-3,TRBV11-2
TGTGCCAGCAGTTTAAATCGTCTGTCAATTAGCGGGGGTGGGGAGCAGTACTTC,CASSLNRLSISGGGEQYF,TRBD2,NA,TRBJ2-7,TRBV28
TGTGCCAGCAGTGAATACGGGGGGGCGTCCTACAATGAGCAGTTCTTC,CASSEYGGASYNEQFF,TRBD2,once,TRBJ2-1,TRBV6-1
TGTGCCAGCAGGCAGGGGAGCACCGGGGAGCTGTTTTTT,CASRQGSTGELFF,NA,NA,TRBJ2-2,TRBV2
TGCGCCAGCAGTGCCCGGACAGGGAACACCGGGGAGCTGTTTTTT,CASSARTGNTGELFF,TRBD1,NA,TRBJ2-2,TRBV10-1
TGTGCCAGTAAAATTCGGGACAGTCCCTACGAGCAGTACTTC,CASKIRDSPYEQYF,TRBD1,NA,TRBJ2-7,TRBV19
TGTGCCAGTAGTTCTACAGGGGGCCGGGAGACCCAGTACTTC,CASSSTGGRETQYF,TRBD1,NA,TRBJ2-5,TRBV19
TGTGCCATCAGCCGGGAGGCTGGCACAGATACGCAGTATTTT,CAISREAGTDTQYF,TRBD2,NA,TRBJ2-3,TRBV10-3
TGTGCCAGCAGTTTCCCACAGGGTGAGCAGTTCTTC,CASSFPQGEQFF,NA,NA,TRBJ2-1,TRBV6-5
TGTGCCAGCAGCGTAGGGCTTCGGAACACTGAAGCTTTCTTT,CASSVGLRNTEAFF,NA,NA,TRBJ1-1,TRBV9
TGTGCCTGGAGTTACAGGGGCAATCAGCCCCAGCATTTT,CAWSYRGNQPQHF,NA,NA,TRBJ1-5,TRBV30
TGTGCCAGCAGTTGGGCGTTAGAAGTAGATACGCAGTATTTT,CASSWALEVDTQYF,NA,NA,TRBJ2-3,TRBV25-1
TGTGCCAGTAGTATCACCGGCTACAATGAGCAGTTCTTC,CASSITGYNEQFF,NA,NA,TRBJ2-1,TRBV19
TGTGCCAGCAGCTTAGTGACGGGGACAGGGGGCGATTCACCCCTCCACTTT,CASSLVTGTGGDSPLHF,TRBD1,NA,TRBJ1-6,TRBV11-2
TGTGCCAGCAGCTTGGGACAGGGATCGTTTGAAGCTTTCTTT,CASSLGQGSFEAFF,TRBD1,once,TRBJ1-1,TRBV7-6
TGTGCCAGCAGTGAATGGTCAACCGGGTACAATGAGCAGTTCTTC,CASSEWSTGYNEQFF,NA,once,TRBJ2-1,TRBV2
TGTGCCAGCAGGAGGGAAGGGCATCAGCCCCAGCATTTT,CASRREGHQPQHF,NA,NA,TRBJ1-5,TRBV6-5
TGTGCCAGCAGCTTGACAGGGACCACAAGCAATCAGCCCCAGCATTTT,CASSLTGTTSNQPQHF,TRBD1,NA,TRBJ1-5,TRBV7-2
TGCGCCAGCAGTGACCGAGGCAGGGGACGCAGTGTCTACGAGCAGTACTTC,CASSDRGRGRSVYEQYF,NA,NA,TRBJ2-7,TRBV10-1
TGCGCCAGCAGCCCCGGGGAGCCCCGAGGTGGCTACACCTTC,CASSPGEPRGGYTF,NA,NA,TRBJ1-2,TRBV4-3
TGTGCCAGCAGCCAAAAACAGGGGTACGGCTATGGCTACACCTTC,CASSQKQGYGYGYTF,TRBD1,few,TRBJ1-2,TRBV3-1/TRBV3-2
TGTGCCAGCAATCCGGACAGTGCCACCGGGGAGCTGTTTTTT,CASNPDSATGELFF,NA,NA,TRBJ2-2,TRBV6-4
TGTGCTAGTGGTTTGGCGAGGGACTCCCTGGAGCAGTACTTC,CASGLARDSLEQYF,NA,NA,TRBJ2-7,TRBV12-5
TGTGCCATCAGTGAGTCGTTGGACAGGAGCTCTGGAAACACCATATATTTT,CAISESLDRSSGNTIYF,TRBD1,NA,TRBJ1-3,TRBV10-3
TGTGCCAGCAGCCGGGGAGGCATCTGGGCCAACGTCCTGACTTTC,CASSRGGIWANVLTF,NA,NA,TRBJ2-6,TRBV7-9
TGTGCCAGCAGCTGGGACAGGTCACTAATGAACACTGAAGCTTTCTTT,CASSWDRSLMNTEAFF,TRBD1,NA,TRBJ1-1,TRBV5-4
TGTGCCAGCAGTTTACAGACAGGGACCACAGATACGCAGTATTTT,CASSLQTGTTDTQYF,TRBD1,once,TRBJ2-3,TRBV27
TGTGCCAGCAGCTTCAAAGGGGGTTATGGCTACACCTTC,CASSFKGGYGYTF,NA,once,TRBJ1-2,TRBV5-6
TGTGCCATCAGTGACGAGGGGGGGTATGGCTACACCTTC,CAISDEGGYGYTF,NA,NA,TRBJ1-2,TRBV10-3
TGTGCCAGCAGCTTGTTAGGGGCAGGGGGTGGGTACGAGCAGTACTTC,CASSLLGAGGGYEQYF,TRBD1,NA,TRBJ2-7,TRBV5-5
TGTGCCAGCTCACCAGGCGGACAGGCAGTAGGAAACACCATATATTTT,CASSPGGQAVGNTIYF,TRBD1,NA,TRBJ1-3,TRBV18
TGTGCCAGCAGCCTAATCAGGATTTCGAACACCGGGGAGCTGTTTTTT,CASSLIRISNTGELFF,NA,NA,TRBJ2-2,TRBV7-9
TGCGCCAGCAGCCAAGCTCAGCAGGGAATCTATGGCTACACCTTC,CASSQAQQGIYGYTF,NA,NA,TRBJ1-2,TRBV4-1
TGTGCCAGCAGCCAAGATTGGGGGACAGGCTGGGGCTACACCTTC,CASSQDWGTGWGYTF,TRBD1,NA,TRBJ1-2,TRBV3-1/TRBV3-2
TGTGCCAGCAGCTCCGACAGGAACACAGATACGCAGTATTTT,CASSSDRNTDTQYF,NA,NA,TRBJ2-3,TRBV5-6
TGTGCCAGCAGCCAAGGGACAGAGCAGTTCTTC,CASSQGTEQFF,NA,few,TRBJ2-1,TRBV3-1/TRBV3-2
TGTGCCAGCAGTGAAGGGACAGGGTTAACTGAAGCTTTCTTT,CASSEGTGLTEAFF,TRBD1,NA,TRBJ1-1,TRBV6-1
TGCGCCAGCAGCCAAGGACAGGGCATCACAGATACGCAGTATTTT,CASSQGQGITDTQYF,TRBD1,NA,TRBJ2-3,TRBV5-1